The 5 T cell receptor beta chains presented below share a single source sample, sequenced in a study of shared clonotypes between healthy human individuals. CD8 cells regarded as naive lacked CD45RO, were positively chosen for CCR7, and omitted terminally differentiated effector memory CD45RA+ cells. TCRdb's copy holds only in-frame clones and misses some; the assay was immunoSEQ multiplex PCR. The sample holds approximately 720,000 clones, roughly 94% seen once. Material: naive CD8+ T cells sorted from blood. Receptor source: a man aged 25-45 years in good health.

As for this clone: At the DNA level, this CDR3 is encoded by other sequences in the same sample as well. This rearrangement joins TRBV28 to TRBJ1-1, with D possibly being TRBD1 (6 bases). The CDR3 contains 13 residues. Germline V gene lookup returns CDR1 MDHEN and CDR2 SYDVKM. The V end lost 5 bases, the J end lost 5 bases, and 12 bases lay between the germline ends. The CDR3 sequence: CASSPQGGTEAFF. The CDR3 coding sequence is TGTGCCAGCAGTCCACAGGGAGGGACTGAAGCTTTCTTT.

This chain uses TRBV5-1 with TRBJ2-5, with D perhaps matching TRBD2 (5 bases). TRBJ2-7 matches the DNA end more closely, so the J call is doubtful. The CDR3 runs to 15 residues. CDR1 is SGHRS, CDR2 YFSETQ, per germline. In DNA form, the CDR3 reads TGCGCCAGCAGCGTGGGAGTCGGAAGCTCCTACGAGCAGTACTTC. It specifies CASSVGVGSSYEQYF.

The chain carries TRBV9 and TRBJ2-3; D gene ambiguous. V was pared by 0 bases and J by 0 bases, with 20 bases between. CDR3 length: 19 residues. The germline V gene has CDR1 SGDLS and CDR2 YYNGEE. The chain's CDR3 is CASSVDPLPTAMSTDTQYF. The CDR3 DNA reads TGTGCCAGCAGCGTAGATCCGCTCCCAACGGCGATGAGCACAGATACGCAGTATTTT.

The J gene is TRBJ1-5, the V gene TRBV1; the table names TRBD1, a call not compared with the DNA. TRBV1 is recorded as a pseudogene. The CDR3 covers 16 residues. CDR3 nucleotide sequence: TGCACCAGCAGCCAGAGACAGGGGCAAAGCAATCAGCCCCAGCATTTT. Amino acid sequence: CTSSQRQGQSNQPQHF.

The CDR3, as DNA: TGTGCCAGCAGCTTGCGTCATACGGATTTGGAGACCCAGTACTTC. Its protein product is CASSLRHTDLETQYF. This sequence joins TRBV5-4 and TRBJ2-5, with D uncertain. This CDR3 contains 15 residues. V was clipped by 1 base and J by 5 bases, with 15 bases between them. Germline loops: CDR1 SGHNT, CDR2 YYREEE (reference sequence).